This T cell receptor beta chain is drawn from a study of Ad26.COV2.S vaccination and SARS-CoV-2 variants. Study-level background: Donor got 5x10^10 or 1x10^11 viral particles of Ad26.COV2.S.

This table comes from immunoSEQ multiplex PCR, and its TCRdb copy is limited to in-frame clones, with some not included. Of 410,000 or so clones listed, 75% to 95% were seen once; the top ten hold 12%. Study-wide points: Placebo recipients trailed vaccine recipients in spike-specific TCR breadth.

Trimming stripped 0 bases from V and 6 bases from J, with 14 bases between. Per the germline V gene, CDR1 is LGHNA and CDR2 is YSLEER. CDR3 length equals 15 residues. Turning to this clone: As yet, its antigen is unknown.

This sample's treatment: about 20 received Ad26.COV2.S at low or high dose, single or two shots; roughly 5 received placebo; per-sample allocation not given. Material that was analyzed had been drawn on day 63 after the first vaccine or placebo injection. This Boston cohort included adults aged 18-55 years. This sample comprised peripheral blood, obtained in a trial of Ad26.COV2.S vaccine versus placebo. J is TRBJ1-1 and V is TRBV4-3; TRBD1 might be the D (5 bases). This clonotype was obtained from a person aged 18-60 years who received the Ad26.COV2.S COVID-19 vaccine or a placebo. CDR3 in amino acids: CASSQDLGGLPEAFF. The CDR3 DNA reads as TGCGCCAGCAGCCAAGATCTGGGGGGACTGCCTGAAGCTTTCTTT.